The entry below gives a single TCR beta chain sequence along with its context. This sample is drawn from a study of cytomegalovirus exposure and HLA in healthy donors. The overall study: Early release data held around 80 million unique TCRs from HLA-typed donors.

Germline loops: CDR1 LNHDA, CDR2 SQIVND (reference sequence). This CDR3 has 16 residues. V lost 10 bases and J lost 2; bases outside the gene matches: 13. The PCR was carried out with 60 Vbeta primers and 13 Jbeta primers. Using immunoSEQ multiplex PCR, the repertoire was profiled, and TCRdb retains in-frame clones only, with some absent. The data contain more than 100,000 clones, 80% to 85% of them singletons. When sampled, the donors appeared nominally healthy, though they likely had unrecorded immune exposures. Sequencing was performed on PBMCs. The rearrangement joins TRBV19 to TRBJ2-1; 8 nucleotides match TRBD2. The receptor was isolated from a man aged 25 to 40 in good health and CMV-seronegative. CDR3 sequence (DNA): TGTGCCACCACTCCCAGCGGGGGTGTTACCTACAATGAGCAGTTCTTC. Amino acids: CATTPSGGVTYNEQFF.